This TCR beta chain was recovered during a study of blood T cell repertoires in COVID-19. On the study more broadly: Samples came from the United States, Italy and Spain, spanning acute and convalescent COVID-19. Nucleic acid was either cDNA or gDNA, and it came from T cells, B-cell-depleted T cells, or PBMCs.

Authors' methods: Amplification with reference gene primers provided the estimates of nucleated cell counts. Sequencing was performed with immunoSEQ multiplex PCR; in TCRdb, only in-frame clones are kept and a portion is missing. Clone size and the V and J calls come from that table; the DNA yielded D and trimming. This sample carries some 180,000 clones, around 81% of them seen once, and the ten largest clones take about 10%. Trimming removed 1 base from V and 3 bases from J, with 5 bases in between. CDR3 size: 13 residues. Enrolled during active infection, Seattle patients were then followed longitudinally.

This TCR was sampled from a woman in her thirties or forties with COVID-19, enrolled during active disease. The sequencing input was peripheral blood. The chain links TRBV12-3 or TRBV12-4 to TRBJ2-3, with unresolved D. The CDR3 loop reads CASSLVQTDTQYF. In DNA, the CDR3 is TGTGCCAGCAGTTTAGTACAGACAGATACGCAGTATTTT.